The following is a TCR beta chain sequence with its context. Its antigen is currently not known. No much larger clone exists at a distance of one base, and base qualities are not known. Compared with germline, V lacks 4 bases and J lacks 0 bases; bases without a gene match: 7. The CDR3, from cysteine to phenylalanine, totals 17 residues. Only CDR3 DNA is held: 51 bases, read in frame from base 1. CDR1 and CDR2, per the germline V gene, are SGHDT and YYEEEE. This entry belongs to a study of shared clonotypes between healthy human individuals (dated by TCRdb to the early 2020s). With respect to the entire study: The cohort included three men and a couple of women between 18 and 49 years of age. To estimate repertoire size and how much clonotypes are shared between individuals, the study performed deep sequencing of blood TCR repertoires from roughly five healthy adults. For each donor, three plates each were used for CD4 naive and CD4 memory, two plates were used for CD8 naive, and one plate was used for CD8 memory. Each donor's leukapheresis produced roughly between roughly 0.94 and 9.5 billion PBMCs. To increase sequencing depth and limit assay-specific biases, TCR repertoire library preparation and sequencing were carried out by different laboratories using diverse techniques.

The donors were healthy, HIV-negative adults who had no recently reported acute infections or vaccinations. All donors were Caucasian adults living in Nashville, Tennessee, USA. Magnetic negative selection was used to enrich CD4+ T cells, after which naive cells were positively selected on CD45RA and the negative fraction became the memory subset. Blood was obtained by leukapheresis, after which PBMCs were separated by Ficoll-Histopaque density gradient centrifugation and cryopreserved in liquid nitrogen vapor phase. Purity and quantity of every magnetically sorted T cell population were checked by analytical flow cytometry. Genomic DNA was isolated from every sorted fraction and measured by UV absorbance on a Nanodrop 2000c. Results the study describes overall, beyond this receptor: Larger estimated clonotype richness was generally found for naive subsets than for memory subsets. Compared with non-shared clonotypes, the clonotypes found in all four sorted-subset donors had higher generation probabilities. Pairwise subsampling indicated that sequencing depth was expected to affect the degree of clonotype sharing among donors. Around 5% of naive CD4, around 3.6% of naive CD8, 2% to 2.5% of memory CD4, and approximately 0.4% of memory CD8 clonotypes were shared across a few donors. The small number of donors limited the genetic and exposure-history diversity represented. Sampling was restricted to blood, and TCR repertoires in tissue are likely to differ from TCR repertoires in blood. Incomplete sequencing was indicated by rarefaction of sorted-subset datasets, despite the large sequencing depth.

TCR CDR3 regions were amplified from genomic DNA by multiplex PCR using the deep immunoSEQ assay. For each cell subset, the extracted genomic DNA was distributed evenly across all wells of several immunoSEQ 96-well plates, and each plate served as one replicate. For sorted subsets, each replicate PCR was loaded with 150 to 250 ng genomic DNA, equivalent to approximately 33,000 T cell genomes. The purified libraries were quantified using a Qubit 3.0 fluorometer, sized with a Bioanalyzer 2100, and then quantified again using the KAPA Library Quantification kit. A separate single-read 150-cycle Illumina NextSeq 550 flow cell was used to sequence each immunoSEQ 96-well plate. From the authors' description of their analysis: Because only junctional sequences without quality scores were contained in the immunoSEQ output, filtering matching that applied to full-length reads could not be performed. Sequences were annotated with PyIR, a Python wrapper for IgBLAST v1.9, using IMGT germline references to assign V/J genes and CDR3. Any read was removed if the V/J assignment was weak (E-value above 1e-6), the CDR3 was missing, or the read contained stop codons, out-of-frame junctions, or ambiguous translated residues. V3J clonotypes were defined by identical inferred V gene, J gene, and CDR3 amino acid sequence. Percentage overlap between repertoires was calculated by dividing the number of shared unique clonotypes by the size of the smaller repertoire. RTK rarefaction, the Chao1 estimator, and Recon v2.1 estimates of unobserved clonotypes were used to assess repertoire richness. OLGA was used to compute generation probabilities for all TCRbeta clonotypes that the gDNA method yielded from a handful of donors. In its TCRdb copy, this immuneACCESS table keeps in-frame sequences only and misses some clones. Where compared with another copy, unresolved V genes explain less than half of these, and the others have no known cause. That table furnishes V, J and clone size, whereas the DNA furnished D and trimming. In this sample the table shows nearly 1 million clones, around three quarters of which occur a single time. The ten biggest clones cover approximately 1.5% of the sample.

The clonotype was recovered from a man younger than 30 in good health. The chain is encoded by TRBV5-6 joined to TRBJ2-4; TRBD2 lines up with 10 middle nucleotides. Sequenced input: memory CD4+ T cells sorted from blood. The label giving this sample's cell subset or site can be read as: CD45RA-negative fraction. The CDR3 has the sequence CASSTRTSGLAKNIQYF. The DNA is TGTGCCAGCAGCACCCGGACTAGCGGTCTAGCCAAAAACATTCAGTACTTC.